The T cell receptor beta chain under discussion was sequenced for a study of shared clonotypes between healthy human individuals. The protocol was immunoSEQ multiplex PCR, while the TCRdb copy is restricted to in-frame clones and leaves out a portion. The table lists some 980,000 clones, about 80% of them singletons. The CDR3 is 14 residues long. Germline V CDR1 and CDR2: SQVTM, ANQGSEA. The ends lost 6 bases at V and 6 bases at J; junction bases unmatched: 9. The source is a man younger than 30 in good health. The sequencing input was memory CD4+ T cells sorted from blood. Subset of the sample: CD45RA-negative fraction. V gene TRBV29-1 combines with J gene TRBJ2-1; TRBD1 agrees at 9 bases. CDR3 in amino acids: CSVGIATGGNEQFF. In DNA, the CDR3 is TGCAGCGTAGGAATCGCGACAGGGGGCAATGAGCAGTTCTTC.